The 24 T cell receptor beta chains below come from one sample, sequenced in a study of lymphopenia after photon versus proton radiotherapy. Using immunoSEQ multiplex PCR, the repertoire was profiled, and TCRdb retains in-frame clones only, with some absent. Of more than 25,000 clones listed, about 87% are singletons. The sequencing used peripheral blood, collected from a patient treated with proton-based radiotherapy. Source of these receptors: a woman aged 60-75 years with cholangiocarcinoma. Some clones in this sample may be carry-over from other donors' samples.

The rearrangement links TRBV6-5 to TRBJ1-3; D gene unclear. V was clipped by 0 bases and J by 2 bases, with 11 bases between them. CDR1 and CDR2 (germline): MNHEY, SVGAGI. The CDR3 extends over 16 amino acids. This chain's CDR3 is CASSYSGVTPGNTIYF. Here the CDR3 DNA reads TGTGCCAGCAGTTACTCCGGGGTTACCCCTGGAAACACCATATATTTT.

The V and J genes are TRBV7-3 and TRBJ2-1; D might be TRBD1 (7 bases). V lost 3 bases, J lost 9 bases, and 12 bases lay in between. The CDR3 sequence is 13 residues long. Germline CDR1 SGHTA, CDR2 FQGTGA. CDR3 sequence: CASSLEGAGEQFF. In DNA, the CDR3 is TGTGCCAGCAGCTTGGAGGGGGCTGGTGAGCAGTTCTTC.

The chain employs TRBV15 and TRBJ2-1; D remains ambiguous. CDR3 length equals 14 residues. Germline V gene sequence: CDR1 LNHNV, CDR2 YYDKDF (reference sequence). Trimming stripped 0 bases from V and 7 bases from J, with 10 bases between. CDR3 residues: CATSRDPPRNEQFF. CDR3 in DNA: TGTGCCACCAGCAGAGACCCGCCTCGGAATGAGCAGTTCTTC.

J is TRBJ1-1 and V is TRBV7-9; no clear D. The CDR3 extends over 13 amino acids. Germline V gene lookup returns CDR1 SEHNR and CDR2 FQNEAQ (reference sequence). V shed 3 bases and J shed 5 bases, with 10 bases lying between them. The chain's CDR3 is CASSLTVETEAFF. The CDR3 region has the DNA TGTGCCAGCAGCTTGACGGTAGAGACTGAAGCTTTCTTT.

The chain employs TRBV7-9 and TRBJ1-1, with D possibly TRBD1 on 6 matching bases. CDR3 length: 15 residues. Deletions cut 5 bases from V and 4 bases from J, with 17 bases between. Germline V gene sequence: CDR1 SEHNR, CDR2 FQNEAQ (reference sequence). The chain's CDR3 is CASSNRALWGTEAFF. The CDR3 DNA follows: TGTGCCAGCAGCAACAGGGCCCTCTGGGGCACTGAAGCTTTCTTT.

The chain has TRBV27 and TRBJ2-2, with 10 bases fitting TRBD1. The length of the CDR3 is 18 residues. Germline V gene sequence: CDR1 MNHEY, CDR2 SMNVEV (reference sequence). V was pared by 5 bases and J by 0 bases, with 9 bases of the junction left unmatched. In DNA, the CDR3 is TGTGCCAGCAGTCCCATCTTGGGGACAGGGGCGAACACCGGGGAGCTGTTTTTT. Protein: CASSPILGTGANTGELFF.

The chain has TRBV19 and TRBJ1-1; perhaps TRBD1 as D (5 bases). V lost 7 bases to trimming and J lost 1 base, with 16 bases between them. Germline CDR1 and CDR2: LNHDA and SQIVND (reference sequence). CDR3 length: 15 amino acids. DNA of the CDR3: TGTGCCAGTATCCCAACGGGACGGAGGAACACTGAAGCTTTCTTT. It translates to CASIPTGRRNTEAFF.

This sequence joins TRBV18 and TRBJ2-2; either TRBD1 or TRBD2 may fit D (5 bases each). The CDR3 length is 14 residues. The germline CDR1 and CDR2 sequences are KGHSH and LQKENI. Trimming left V 0 bases short and J 3 bases short, with 5 bases between. This CDR3 is CASSPPGDTGELFF. CDR3 coding DNA: TGTGCCAGCTCACCACCGGGGGACACCGGGGAGCTGTTTTTT.

The rearrangement links TRBV6-5 to TRBJ1-1, with TRBD1 as a possible D gene (5 bases). Germline lookup yields CDR1 MNHEY and CDR2 SVGAGI. V lost 2 bases and J 3 bases, leaving 10 bases between the germline ends. This CDR3 spans 14 amino acids. Here the CDR3 reads CASSYIQGYTEAFF. Written as DNA, the CDR3 is TGTGCCAGCAGTTACATTCAGGGCTACACTGAAGCTTTCTTT.

The chain combines TRBV5-4 with TRBJ1-1, with D unclear. Germline CDR1 reads SGHNT; CDR2 reads YYREEE (reference sequence). Trimming pared 5 bases from V and 3 bases from J, leaving 11 bases between. CDR3 size: 13 residues. The CDR3: CASSRDTHTEAFF. The CDR3 DNA reads TGTGCCAGCAGTAGAGACACACACACTGAAGCTTTCTTT.

The chain employs TRBV10-3 and TRBJ1-2, with a possible D match to TRBD1 (5 bases). The germline V gene has CDR1 ENHRY and CDR2 SYGVKD. The CDR3 spans 14 residues. Trimming took off 6 bases at V and 2 bases at J, with 13 bases between the two ends. CDR3 residues: CAISDTGPNYGYTF. The CDR3 coding sequence is TGTGCCATCAGCGATACGGGGCCGAACTATGGCTACACCTTC.

This chain joins TRBV19 and TRBJ2-1, with TRBD2 as a possible D gene (5 bases). The germline gives CDR1 LNHDA, CDR2 SQIVND (reference sequence). This CDR3 region has 17 residues. Between the trimmed V and J ends, which lost 3 bases and 4 bases, there was a span of 19 bases. The DNA for the CDR3 is TGTGCCAGTAGTATGGGGTTCTGGGCGGGTCTGTACAATGAGCAGTTCTTC. This translates into CASSMGFWAGLYNEQFF.

This chain links TRBV15 with TRBJ2-3; D remains ambiguous. The CDR3 loop spans 15 amino acids. Trimming took off 1 base at V and 2 bases at J, with 10 bases between the two ends. Germline V gene data show CDR1 as LNHNV and CDR2 as YYDKDF (reference sequence). CDR3 sequence (DNA): TGTGCCACCAGCAGAGTCTTCGGAGACACAGATACGCAGTATTTT. Protein sequence: CATSRVFGDTDTQYF.

The V and J genes are TRBV27 and TRBJ1-2; 11 bases fit TRBD1. From germline, CDR1 is MNHEY and CDR2 SMNVEV (reference sequence). After removal of 8 bases from V and 4 bases from J, the junction contained 0 bases not matched to a gene. The CDR3 has 12 amino acids. The CDR3 loop reads CASGTGGYGYTF. The CDR3 DNA is TGTGCCAGCGGGACAGGGGGCTATGGCTACACCTTC.

The chain links TRBV14 to TRBJ1-1, with TRBD1 identical over 7 bases. The CDR3 length is 15 residues. Germline V gene lookup returns CDR1 SGHDN and CDR2 FVKESK. V trimming: 2 bases; J trimming: 0 bases; junction bases outside the gene matches: 3. The CDR3 nucleotides read TGTGCCAGCAGCCAACTGACAGGGATGAACACTGAAGCTTTCTTT. This sequence encodes CASSQLTGMNTEAFF.

This clone occurred a few times. The chain has TRBV19 and TRBJ1-5; D not certain. Germline V lookup: CDR1 LNHDA, CDR2 SQIVND (reference sequence). V lost 1 base to trimming and J lost 7 bases, with 5 bases between them. The CDR3 contains 12 residues. CDR3 nucleotides: TGTGCCAGTAGTATAGTTCGCCAGCCCCAGCATTTT. Translation gives CASSIVRQPQHF.

To note about this clone: One end of the junction varies from germline; a read error may be responsible. The chain carries TRBV13 and TRBJ2-7; 15 bases line up with TRBD2. The CDR3 extends over 16 amino acids. The germline gives CDR1 PRHDT, CDR2 FYEKMQ (reference sequence). The DNA for the CDR3 is TGTGCCAGCAGCCAGGGACTAGCGGGAGGAAACTACGAGCAGCACTTC. As protein: CASSQGLAGGNYEQHF.

The V gene is TRBV7-9, the J gene TRBJ1-1; 8 nucleotides match TRBD1. CDR3 length: 15 amino acids. The junction had 10 bases not matched to a gene; V was cut back by 4 bases and J by 6 bases. Per the germline V gene, CDR1 is SEHNR and CDR2 is FQNEAQ (reference sequence). CDR3 sequence reads: CASSSGGGGSAEAFF. CDR3 DNA: TGTGCCAGCAGCTCAGGGGGCGGGGGTTCCGCTGAAGCTTTCTTT.

The genes are TRBV9 and TRBJ2-5; 7 positions match TRBD2. Germline assignment: CDR1 SGDLS and CDR2 YYNGEE. The CDR3 totals 16 residues. V shed 3 bases and J 5 bases; nucleotides not matched to a gene: 13. The CDR3 nucleotides are TGTGCCAGCAGCGAAGGCCTCTGGACTAGTTCGGAGACCCAGTACTTC. Translation: CASSEGLWTSSETQYF.

V usage is TRBV28 and J usage is TRBJ1-3; unclear D gene. This CDR3 has 14 residues. The germline gives CDR1 MDHEN, CDR2 SYDVKM. V was pared by 6 bases and J by 0 bases, with 9 bases between. The CDR3 DNA is TGTGCCAGCAGCTTACCGAGCTCTGGAAACACCATATATTTT. It encodes CASSLPSSGNTIYF.

This rearrangement joins TRBV6-5 to TRBJ1-2, with 7 bases that match TRBD1. CDR1 and CDR2 (germline): MNHEY, SVGAGI. Losses at the gene ends were 6 bases for V and 0 bases for J; bases not matched to a gene: 4. The CDR3 extends over 14 amino acids. This CDR3 reads CASRRTGANYGYTF. Written as DNA, the CDR3 is TGTGCCAGCAGGAGGACAGGAGCTAACTATGGCTACACCTTC.

In this sample, this clone turned up a few times. The genes are TRBV5-4 and TRBJ2-7; 9 bases map to TRBD1. Germline V gives CDR1 SGHNT, CDR2 YYREEE (reference sequence). CDR3 length equals 15 residues. The V gene end was trimmed by 4 bases and the J gene end by 3 bases; junction bases not matched to a gene: 8. For the CDR3, the DNA is TGTGCCAGCAGCACAAAGACAGGGGGGGGCTACGAGCAGTACTTC. It yields the protein CASSTKTGGGYEQYF.

The V call is TRBV6-5, the J call TRBJ1-6; possibly TRBD1 for D (5 bases). V shed 2 bases and J shed 7 bases, with 6 bases lying between them. Germline V gene lookup returns CDR1 MNHEY and CDR2 SVGAGI. The CDR3 spans 13 residues. CDR3 in DNA: TGTGCCAGCAGTTACGGGGCGAATTCACCCCTCCACTTT. Translation gives CASSYGANSPLHF.

This chain joins TRBV9 and TRBJ1-1, with a weak D call TRBD1 (5 bases). V lost 6 bases, J lost 0 bases, and 15 bases lay in between. The CDR3 contains 15 residues. CDR1 and CDR2 from the germline V gene are SGDLS and YYNGEE. The DNA for the CDR3 is TGTGCCAGCACCCGACTCCCGACAGTGAACACTGAAGCTTTCTTT. Translating it yields CASTRLPTVNTEAFF.